This entry is about one T cell receptor beta chain. Its antigen target is currently unknown. The sample is drawn from a study of cytomegalovirus exposure and HLA in healthy donors (dated by TCRdb to about 2017). Regarding the study in general: An earlier analysis of about 530 of the donors reported approximately 260 Gb of sequence data and 100 million to 120 million unique TCR beta sequences obtained from about 180 million T cells. An early release covering roughly 580 HLA-typed donors comprised approximately 290 gigabases of sequencing data and about 90 million unique TCR sequences. Of the roughly 400 genotyped donors, roughly 76% were placed in the genetic ancestry cluster associated with self-reported Caucasian donors. The aim of the study was to test whether cataloging public T cell receptors could identify signatures of past pathogen exposure. The study profiled the T cell repertoires of about 640 subjects by immunosequencing and related them to cytomegalovirus serostatus. Besides the first cohort of around 670 subjects, a separate validation cohort made up of 120 different subjects was used. To predict cytomegalovirus infection status, the study combined high-throughput TCR immunosequencing, statistical association of individual TCRs with disease status, and machine learning. To study patterns of TCR occurrence, a later analysis re-analyzed previously published TCR beta repertoires from 650 to 750 donors and added high-resolution HLA genotyping. Rather than drawing on any new phenotypic data, the later analysis identified candidate immune exposures from TCR beta sequences and the way those sequences occurred across donors. In an earlier analysis of roughly 600 of the donors, high-throughput TCR beta sequencing was used to judge whether each TCR beta V gene segment behaved as functional or pseudogenic. Donor age, sex, ethnicity and CMV serostatus were collected together with the repertoire data. A later genetic analysis took genome-wide SNP genotypes for about three fifths of the 666 donors and used that subset as a discovery cohort. All discovery cohort repertoires had been generated on a single sequencing platform. Class I and class II HLA loci were covered by the typing at four-digit resolution. The number of donors typed differed by locus, with roughly 629-640 for A, B, C, DRB1 and DQB1, roughly 520 for DQA1, 606 for DPA1, and some 440 for DPB1. Because of strong linkage in the cohort, four or five DR-DQ haplotypes were treated as single units for association and clustering. Among approximately 370 genotyped donors of the cohort, an average of approximately 200,000 unique TCR beta nucleotide sequences was sequenced per donor, of which approximately 18% were non-productive. The research as a whole found: In an earlier analysis of approximately 590 of the donors, most TCR beta V segments were observed in productive rearrangements about 90% or about 30% of the time, broadly matching IMGT annotations. At a false discovery rate of 0.05, a later analysis linked under 20,000 TCR beta sequences to specific HLA alleles. V-gene and J-gene trimming of TCR beta chains was associated with a missense DCLRE1C variant in a later genetic analysis, and the association was replicated in an independent cohort. The classifier was reported to diagnose cytomegalovirus status with high specificity and sensitivity in both the original and validation cohorts. Most TCR sequences were seen in very few donors, while some public TCRs were found in many individuals. For the cohort, immune exposure information was limited to CMV serostatus. Three of the identified cytomegalovirus-associated TCR beta chains were confirmed in vitro to be specific for cytomegalovirus antigens. Assigning TCR associations to individual alleles was difficult when HLA alleles, especially DR and DQ, strongly co-occurred. In a later analysis, most CMV-associated TCR beta chains were found to appear HLA-restricted, with HLA associations seemingly driven largely by CMV exposure. Linkage disequilibrium might explain the correlated functional status among segregating V segments, but an unknown experimental factor could not be ruled out. According to a later analysis, TCR association rates differed among HLA loci, with DRB1 alleles showing the most associated TCRs and HLA-C alleles showing the fewest. Seventeen rarely observed V segments, including chromosome 9 orphons, were excluded from the earlier analysis of some 590 of the donors because counts were too low. It was suggested by the authors that the approach could potentially be generalized to other disease states and immunological phenotypes. In a later analysis, HLA-associated TCR beta chains showed more clonal expansion and lower generation probabilities than non-associated chains that were equally common. In this cohort, only TCR beta chains were sequenced, and detectable features were limited by the absence of alpha or paired-chain data. Sequencing depth was assumed to be roughly uniform across donors in the presence/absence analyses, though that assumption may not hold. HLA typing was unavailable for some donors at each locus, so association tests used only the typed subset. According to a later genetic analysis, donors in an Asian-associated ancestry cluster had fewer N-insertions in productive TCRs than the roughly 700-donor mean. A further reported finding was that TCR beta sequences accurately predicted the HLA-A and HLA-B alleles for most subjects in the first cohort. According to a later analysis, parvovirus B19, influenza, CMV and Epstein-Barr virus appeared linked to several top co-occurrence clusters. A cluster of highly shared sequence variants was judged likely to represent a technical artifact of the sequencing pipeline. The study listed 150 to 200 TCR beta chains as associated with cytomegalovirus. Some IMGT-functional V segments, including TRBV6-2 and TRBV6-3, could not be distinguished by the 87-base-pair reads and were therefore excluded.

Preparation of the library involved the immunoSEQ multiplex PCR assay. For the multiplex PCR, a mixture combining 60 forward primers for TCR Vbeta segments and 13 reverse primers for TCR Jbeta segments was used. Amplification of the CDR3 region of rearranged TCR beta genes was performed with a multiplex PCR assay on genomic DNA. The amplified TCR beta libraries were sequenced on the Illumina HiSeq System as 87-base-pair reads. In the paper's pipeline: In a later analysis, some 80 million unique TCR beta chains were counted across the approximately 640 repertoires, and around 10 million of these chains were shared by at least two donors. To remove PCR and sequencing errors, raw reads were error-corrected and collapsed into unique sequences using a nearest-neighbor algorithm that merged closely related sequences. V, D and J gene segments were assigned by aligning CDR3 sequences to IMGT reference sequences. For a sequence to be retained, a match of at least six nucleotides was required to both a V gene segment and a J gene segment. Rearrangements were called productive when the CDR3 lacked stop codons and stayed in frame with V and J; all others were non-productive. CDR3 was defined by IMGT convention, running from the second conserved V-encoded cysteine to the conserved J-encoded phenylalanine. Sequences without an unambiguous match to a single V gene segment were excluded from the earlier analysis of several hundred of the donors. In an earlier analysis of more than 500 of the donors, a V segment was called functional when productive rearrangements were above 56.7%, and segregating when the standard deviation between donors exceeded 5%. A statistical classification framework was developed to diagnose cytomegalovirus status using the catalog of TCR beta chain sequences. A later analysis assigned V and J genes by comparing TCR nucleotide sequences with IMGT/GENE-DB human TR gene sequences. A later analysis assigned CDR3 sequences and most-parsimonious VDJ recombination scenarios with the TCRdist pipeline. In a later analysis, each TCR beta chain was defined by its CDR3 amino acid sequence together with its V-gene family, and reads without a unique V-gene family were excluded. As a way to deal with suspected cross-contamination and a sequencing artifact, a later analysis dropped 450 to 600 nucleotide sequences that were highly shared and had low generation probability. In a later analysis, a clonal expansion index was calculated for each public chain from normalized within-repertoire ranks of inferred template counts. In a later analysis, generation probabilities were computed using a VDJ recombination model fitted to out-of-frame rearrangements, and the results were checked against IGoR. A later analysis scored TCR-TCR, TCR-HLA and TCR-CMV co-occurrence with hypergeometric tests, applying a repertoire-size bias correction to TCR pairs. To estimate false discovery rates, a later analysis permuted the HLA or CMV assignments 20 times. In a later analysis, co-occurring TCRs were grouped with DBSCAN, and TCRdist sequence similarity was added when clustering was performed within HLA-allele-positive subsets. For co-occurrence clustering, repertoires with fewer than 30,000 or more than 120,000 public chains were excluded, along with roughly 5 repertoires with anomalous nucleotide sharing. What TCRdb holds here is the immuneACCESS table cut down to in-frame rearrangements. Part of the clones is not present; checked against another copy, under half of the missing clones reflect an unresolved V gene, and the others are unexplained. V and J calls and clone size are copied from that table; D and trimming were computed from the DNA. The sample table records under 120,000 clones. Clones ranked in the top ten supply roughly 0.64% of the sample.

Taken from cysteine to phenylalanine, the CDR3 has 16 residues. This entry keeps only the CDR3 DNA: 48 bases, framed from base 1. V is trimmed back by 3 bases and J by 2 bases, and the junction contains 4 bases that no gene match accounts for. CDR1 MGHDK and CDR2 SYGVNS are derived from the germline V gene. In total, approximately 610 healthy bone marrow donors made up the cohort. At the time of sampling, every cohort member was nominally healthy, though immune exposures that went unrecorded were likely present. The donor was CMV seronegative and belonged to the group of several hundred seronegative cohort members. A peripheral blood sample was collected from each donor, and TCR beta sequencing was performed on peripheral blood mononuclear cells. Genomic DNA was extracted from the blood cell samples with the Qiagen DNeasy Blood Extraction Kit.

Sequences were obtained from PBMCs. This receptor was obtained from a man aged 50 or older in good health and CMV-seronegative. The V and J genes are TRBV25-1 and TRBJ2-7; a stretch of 13 junction bases matches TRBD2. In nucleotide form, the sequence is TGTGCCAGCAGTGATCCCGGGACTAGCGGGACCTACGAGCAGTACTTC. The resulting protein is CASSDPGTSGTYEQYF.